The T cell receptor (beta chain) under discussion was sequenced for a study of cytomegalovirus exposure and HLA in healthy donors (dated by TCRdb to the late 2010s). In terms of the full investigation: In an earlier analysis of under 750 of the donors, 276 Gb of sequence data and 90 million to 120 million unique TCR beta sequences from about 179 million T cells were reported. The study combined high-throughput TCR immunosequencing, statistical association of individual TCRs with disease status, and machine learning to predict cytomegalovirus infection status. In addition to the first cohort of 650 to 800 subjects, a separate validation cohort of 120 different subjects was used. A few DR-DQ haplotypes were treated as single units for association and clustering because of strong linkage in the cohort. The number of typed donors differed by locus: 629-630 for A, B, C, DRB1 and DQB1; some 500 for DQA1; 606 for DPA1; and some 450 for DPB1. The study aimed to test whether signatures of past pathogen exposure could be identified by cataloging public T cell receptors. Of the roughly 390 genotyped donors, 70% to 90% were placed in the genetic ancestry cluster associated with self-reported Caucasian donors. Alongside the repertoire data, information on donor age, sex, ethnicity and CMV serostatus was compiled. Around 320 gigabases of sequencing data and 78 million or so unique TCR sequences were included in an early release covering several hundred HLA-typed donors. The study used immunosequencing to profile the T cell repertoires of some 600 subjects and linked those repertoires to cytomegalovirus serostatus. A later genetic analysis used genome-wide SNP genotypes for 398 of the 666 donors, treating that subset as a discovery cohort. Across some 400 genotyped donors of the cohort, an average of roughly 250,000 unique TCR beta nucleotide sequences per donor were sequenced, and 15% to 20% of those sequences were non-productive. Class I and class II HLA loci were covered by the typing at four-digit resolution. In an earlier analysis of around 540 of the donors, high-throughput TCR beta sequencing was used to judge whether each TCR beta V gene segment behaved as functional or pseudogenic. All discovery cohort repertoires had been generated on a single sequencing platform. In a later analysis, previously published TCR beta repertoires from about 670 donors were re-analyzed and high-resolution HLA genotyping was added so that TCR occurrence patterns could be studied. In the later analysis, no new phenotypic data were used to find candidate immune exposures; instead, reliance was placed on TCR beta sequences and their occurrence across donors.

The library was obtained by the immunoSEQ multiplex PCR assay. A mixture of 60 forward primers for TCR Vbeta segments and 13 reverse primers for TCR Jbeta segments was used in the multiplex PCR. Amplification of the CDR3 region of rearranged TCR beta genes was performed with a multiplex PCR assay on genomic DNA. The Illumina HiSeq System was used to sequence the amplified TCR beta libraries as 87-base-pair reads. Processing in the source paper ran as follows. A later analysis tallied around 87 million unique TCR beta chains across the 700 or so repertoires, and about 10 million of those chains were shared by two or more donors. To remove PCR and sequencing errors, raw reads were error-corrected and collapsed into unique sequences using a nearest-neighbor algorithm that merged closely related sequences. Alignment of CDR3 sequences to IMGT reference sequences was used to assign V, D and J gene segments. For a sequence to be retained, a match of at least six nucleotides to both a V gene segment and a J gene segment was required. Rearrangements were called productive when the CDR3 lacked stop codons and stayed in frame with V and J; all others were non-productive. Following IMGT convention, CDR3 was defined as the stretch from the second conserved V-encoded cysteine up to the conserved J-encoded phenylalanine. The earlier analysis of about 620 of the donors excluded sequences that lacked an unambiguous match to a single V gene segment. In an earlier analysis of approximately 590 of the donors, a V segment was called functional when productive rearrangements were above 56.7%, and segregating when the standard deviation between donors exceeded 5%. A statistical classification framework was built for diagnosing cytomegalovirus status from the catalog of TCR beta chain sequences. V and J gene assignment, in a later analysis, came from comparing TCR nucleotide sequences with IMGT/GENE-DB human TR gene sequences. A later analysis assigned CDR3 sequences and most-parsimonious VDJ recombination scenarios with the TCRdist pipeline. In a later analysis, every TCR beta chain was defined by the combination of its CDR3 amino acid sequence and its V-gene family, and reads without a unique V-gene family were dropped. In a later analysis, some 600 highly shared, low-generation-probability nucleotide sequences were removed to address suspected cross-contamination and a sequencing artifact. In a later analysis, a clonal expansion index for each public chain was calculated from normalized within-repertoire ranks of inferred template counts. In a later analysis, generation probabilities were computed with a VDJ recombination model fitted to out-of-frame rearrangements, and the resulting probabilities were checked against IGoR. In a later analysis, TCR-TCR, TCR-HLA and TCR-CMV co-occurrence was scored with hypergeometric tests, and a repertoire-size bias correction was applied to TCR pairs. False discovery rates were estimated in a later analysis by permuting HLA or CMV assignments 20 times. In a later analysis, co-occurring TCRs were grouped with DBSCAN, and TCRdist sequence similarity was added when clustering was performed within HLA-allele-positive subsets. For co-occurrence clustering, repertoires with fewer than 30,000 or more than 120,000 public chains were excluded, along with roughly 5 repertoires with anomalous nucleotide sharing. The clones in this table, taken by TCRdb from immuneACCESS, are in-frame only. Not every clone is retained; where verified, under half of the shortfall comes from an unresolved V gene, and the cause of the rest is unknown. V and J calls and clone size are copied from that table; D and trimming were computed from the DNA. This sample holds 150,000 to 200,000 clones; roughly four fifths were observed only once. About 4% of the sample is held by the ten biggest clonotypes.

A note on this clone: Its antigen has not been determined. No much larger clone is present one base from it, and per-base qualities are unavailable.

Ends trimmed: V by 5 bases, J by 1 base; bases unmatched to a gene: 7. The CDR3, from cysteine to phenylalanine, totals 16 residues. Kept here is only the CDR3 DNA, which spans 48 bases and is read in frame from base 1. The germline V gene sets CDR1 to ENHRY and CDR2 to SYGVKD. In total, approximately 700 healthy bone marrow donors made up the cohort. At the time of sampling, every cohort member was nominally healthy, though immune exposures that went unrecorded were likely present. The donor was CMV seropositive and belonged to the group of 250 to 300 seropositive cohort members. Each donor provided a peripheral blood sample, and peripheral blood mononuclear cells were used for TCR beta sequencing. The Qiagen DNeasy Blood Extraction Kit was used to extract genomic DNA from the blood cell samples. What the research found in general, with its limitations: Assigning TCR associations to individual alleles was difficult when HLA alleles, especially DR and DQ, strongly co-occurred. In a later analysis, most CMV-associated TCR beta chains were found to appear HLA-restricted, with HLA associations seemingly driven largely by CMV exposure. Linkage disequilibrium might explain the correlated functional status among segregating V segments, but an unknown experimental factor could not be ruled out. According to a later analysis, parvovirus B19, influenza, CMV and Epstein-Barr virus appeared linked to several top co-occurrence clusters. The cohort was sequenced for TCR beta chains only, and without alpha or paired-chain data the features that could be detected were limited. A later genetic analysis associated a missense DCLRE1C variant with V-gene and J-gene trimming of TCR beta chains, and an independent cohort replicated the association. Some IMGT-functional V segments, including TRBV6-2 and TRBV6-3, could not be told apart with the 87-base-pair reads, so those segments were excluded. Compared with the 666-donor mean, donors in an Asian-associated ancestry cluster had fewer N-insertions in productive TCRs, according to a later genetic analysis. The authors suggested that the approach could potentially be generalized to other disease states and immunological phenotypes. In vitro tests confirmed that a few of the cytomegalovirus-associated TCR beta chains recognize cytomegalovirus antigens. CMV serostatus was the only immune exposure information available for the cohort. Cytomegalovirus status was reported to be diagnosed by the classifier with high specificity and sensitivity in both the original and validation cohorts. According to a later analysis, TCR association rates differed among HLA loci, with DRB1 alleles showing the most associated TCRs and HLA-C alleles showing the fewest. The presence/absence analyses assumed that sequencing depth was roughly uniform across donors, and that assumption may not be true. Compared with equally common non-associated chains, HLA-associated TCR beta chains in a later analysis were more clonally expanded and had lower generation probabilities. A total of roughly 160 TCR beta chains were listed by the study as associated with cytomegalovirus. Because some donors lacked HLA typing at each locus, the association tests relied only on the typed subset. Because counts were too low, about 18 rarely observed V segments, including chromosome 9 orphons, were excluded from the earlier analysis of 587 of the donors. The sequencing pipeline was judged likely to have produced a cluster of highly shared sequence variants as a technical artifact. A further reported finding was that TCR beta sequences accurately predicted the HLA-A and HLA-B alleles for most subjects in the first cohort. In an earlier analysis of several hundred of the donors, most TCR beta V segments were observed in productive rearrangements about 87% or about 30% of the time, broadly matching IMGT annotations. While some public TCRs were present in many individuals, most TCR sequences turned up only very rarely across donors. In a later analysis, more than 15,000 TCR beta sequences were associated with specific HLA alleles at a false discovery rate of 0.05.

Sequencing input: PBMCs. The source is a man aged 45 to 65 in good health and CMV-seropositive. The sequence joins TRBV10-3 to TRBJ2-7; TRBD2 agrees with 11 junctional bases. The CDR3 amino acid sequence is: CAISLTSGGLSYEQYF. The sequence in DNA is TGTGCCATCAGTTTAACTAGCGGGGGATTATCCTACGAGCAGTACTTC.